This passage covers 7 T cell receptor beta chains from one sample sequenced in a study of CD4 and CD8 cells across lung adenocarcinoma regions. TCRdb ran MiXCR on the PCR reads and lists one entry per CDR3 protein. The top ten clones hold roughly 30% of a sample with 3,000 to 3,500 distinct CDR3 sequences, over 50% of them seen once. The sequencing input was CD4+ T cells from the center of a lung tumor. These receptors were taken from a female donor with lung adenocarcinoma. The CD4 and CD8 labels of this study may be unreliable.

This chain links TRBV27 with TRBJ2-6, with no clear D. Trimming left V 6 bases short and J 0 bases short, with 12 bases between. Germline V gene sequence: CDR1 MNHEY, CDR2 SMNVEV (reference sequence). This CDR3 contains 16 residues. CDR3 residues: CASSSGRLSGANVLTF. In DNA form, the CDR3 reads TGTGCCAGCAGCTCCGGACGCCTCTCTGGGGCCAACGTCCTGACTTTC. Variable domain in full (rest from reference TRBV27 and TRBJ2-6): EAQVTQNPRYLITVTGKKLTVTCSQNMNHEYMSWYRQDPGLGLRQIYYSMNVEVTDKGDVPEGYKVSRKEKRNFPLILESPSPNQTSLYFCASSSGRLSGANVLTFGAGSRLTVL.

This clonotype was seen just once. This sequence joins TRBV6-5 and TRBJ2-1; 12 nucleotides align to TRBD2. Unmatched junction bases numbered 9, after V lost 2 bases and J lost 7 bases. From germline, CDR1 is MNHEY and CDR2 SVGAGI. CDR3 length equals 17 residues. The CDR3 DNA reads TGTGCCAGCAGTTACCCGTCGACTAGCGGGAGTAGAAATGAGCAGTTCTTC. This encodes CASSYPSTSGSRNEQFF.

This clonotype was seen more than once but under ten times. The J gene is TRBJ2-3, the V gene TRBV3-1; D is possibly TRBD1 (6 bases). V lost 4 bases to trimming and J lost 1 base, with 15 bases between them. Germline V lookup: CDR1 LGHDT, CDR2 YNNKEL (reference sequence). The CDR3 contains 16 residues. This chain's CDR3 is CASSPSLDRGTDTQYF. CDR3 DNA sequence: TGTGCCAGCAGCCCGTCATTGGACAGAGGCACAGATACGCAGTATTTT.

The CDR3 DNA is TGTGCCAGCAGTAGTCCCGGGACTACCGAAGAGACCCAGTACTTC. It translates to CASSSPGTTEETQYF. The chain links TRBV27 to TRBJ2-5; the match to TRBD2 covers 7 bases. Unmatched junction bases numbered 9, after V lost 5 bases and J lost 3 bases. CDR3 length: 15 amino acids. Germline V lookup: CDR1 MNHEY, CDR2 SMNVEV (reference sequence).

The chain links TRBV6-1 to TRBJ1-1; maybe TRBD1 (6 bases). Germline V gene sequence: CDR1 MNHNS, CDR2 SASEGT. V was pared by 8 bases and J by 4 bases, with 17 bases between. The CDR3 sequence is 14 residues long. The CDR3 here is CASWARGLITEAFF. CDR3 DNA sequence: TGTGCCAGCTGGGCCAGGGGTCTTATCACTGAAGCTTTCTTT.

The chain uses TRBV6-1 and TRBJ2-2, with D unresolved. The J call is in doubt because the DNA end fits TRBJ2-3 better. Germline CDR1 reads MNHNS; CDR2 reads SASEGT. This CDR3 is built from 15 residues. The CDR3 sequence is CASSEWGGNTGTQYF. The CDR3 nucleotides are TGTGCCAGCAGTGAATGGGGTGGGAACACCGGGACGCAGTATTTT.

This clonotype was counted only a few times. V gene TRBV7-2 combines with J gene TRBJ2-4; 8 bases fit TRBD2. The CDR3 is made up of 14 amino acids. Germline assignment: CDR1 SGHTA and CDR2 FQGNSA. The junction had 3 bases not matched to a gene; V was cut back by 1 base and J by 7 bases. The CDR3 bases are TGTGCCAGCAGCTTAGGCGGGGGGAACAACATTCAGTACTTC. This translates into CASSLGGGNNIQYF.